This TCR beta chain was documented in a study of shared T cell receptors in the human thymus. The CDR3 spans 15 residues. Per germline, CDR1 MDHEN and CDR2 SYDVKM. The V end was cut by 3 bases, the J end by 0 bases, with 11 bases between. TCRdb keeps only in-frame clones here, not all; method: immunoSEQ multiplex PCR. The table shows about 660,000 clones, with approximately 90% occurring only once. This sample also belongs to another study, concerning human thymus T cells. That source reports: Corrective cardiac surgery supplied the resected thymus tissue. Apparent skewing of V and J gene usage characterized both thymic and blood repertoires. There were highly overlapping thymic repertoires among unrelated individuals, as related research reported.

What was sequenced was thymocytes. The rearrangement uses TRBV28 and TRBJ2-5; TRBD2 is a possible D gene (6 bases). This receptor was identified in a boy under two years old with a congenital heart defect. This CDR3 reads CASSLFLAYQETQYF. The CDR3 DNA reads TGTGCCAGCAGTTTGTTCCTAGCGTACCAAGAGACCCAGTACTTC. Together with reference TRBV28 and TRBJ2-5, the CDR3 gives the full variable domain: DVKVTQSSRYLVKRTGEKVFLECVQDMDHENMFWYRQDPGLGLRLIYFSYDVKMKEKGDIPEGYSVSREKKERFSLILESASTNQTSMYLCASSLFLAYQETQYFGPGTRLLVL.